A selection of T cell receptor beta chains follows, all from one sample in a study of blood T cell repertoires in COVID-19. Data came from immunoSEQ multiplex PCR; TCRdb stores just in-frame clones and leaves some out. This repertoire shows fewer than 350,000 clones, approximately 88% found once; its top ten account for 5.2%. The sequencing sample was made of PBMCs or T cells enriched from blood (not recorded which). The receptors derive from a man aged 55-75 years who had recovered from COVID-19. CDR3s include the opening cysteine and the closing phenylalanine or tryptophan. A D gene is named only where the DNA matches it firmly. The size of a clone is reported for some rows only, either as once, few or many, or as a class for expanded clones.

d_gene	v_gene	abundance	j_gene	CDR3aa	CDR3nt
-	TRBV24-1	-	TRBJ2-2	CATSDLAGGNTGELFF	TGTGCCACCAGTGATTTAGCGGGCGGAAACACCGGGGAGCTGTTTTTT
TRBD2	TRBV6-6	once	TRBJ2-1	CASSSLLAEYNEQFF	TGTGCCAGCAGTTCCCTCCTAGCGGAATACAATGAGCAGTTCTTC
TRBD1	TRBV3-1/TRBV3-2	-	TRBJ1-3	CASRLQGQTGNTIYF	TGTGCCAGCAGGCTACAGGGGCAGACTGGAAACACCATATATTTT
-	TRBV19	-	TRBJ1-5	CASKGQAGNQPQHF	TGTGCCAGTAAGGGGCAGGCGGGGAATCAGCCCCAGCATTTT
TRBD1	TRBV30	-	TRBJ1-1	CAWSTIGRGRTEAFF	TGTGCCTGGAGTACCATTGGCAGGGGGAGGACTGAAGCTTTCTTT
-	TRBV3-1/TRBV3-2	-	TRBJ2-7	CASSLSRGSYEQYF	TGTGCCAGCAGCCTTTCCAGGGGATCCTACGAGCAGTACTTC
-	TRBV28	-	TRBJ1-5	CASSSPGNQPQHF	TGTGCCAGCAGTTCCCCTGGCAATCAGCCCCAGCATTTT
TRBD1	TRBV18	-	TRBJ1-5	CASSPGTVQPQHF	TGTGCCAGCTCACCGGGGACAGTCCAGCCCCAGCATTTT
-	TRBV29-1	-	TRBJ1-4	CSVGTENEKLFF	TGCAGCGTTGGAACGGAGAATGAAAAACTGTTTTTT
-	TRBV10-2	-	TRBJ2-7	CASTDSSYEQYF	TGCGCCAGCACGGACAGCTCCTACGAGCAGTACTTC
TRBD2	TRBV7-9	-	TRBJ2-3	CASAGREGSTDTQYF	TGTGCCAGCGCTGGGCGGGAGGGAAGCACAGATACGCAGTATTTT
-	TRBV23-1	-	TRBJ1-1	CARSRGGTEAFF	TGCGCCCGCTCCAGGGGAGGGACTGAAGCTTTCTTT
-	TRBV30	-	TRBJ2-7	CAWSVSRYEQYF	TGTGCCTGGAGTGTGAGTCGCTACGAGCAGTACTTC
-	TRBV16	-	TRBJ1-2	CASSQGNRVTYGYTF	TGTGCCAGCAGCCAAGGGAACAGGGTGACTTATGGCTACACCTTC
TRBD2	TRBV5-4	-	TRBJ2-3	CASSPGLAGFGDTQYF	TGTGCCAGCAGCCCAGGGTTAGCGGGGTTCGGGGATACGCAGTATTTT
-	TRBV9	-	TRBJ1-4	CASSVGATNEKLFF	TGTGCCAGCAGCGTAGGAGCAACTAATGAAAAACTGTTTTTT
-	TRBV29-1	-	TRBJ1-2	CSSYSRGNYGYTF	TGCAGCTCTTACTCACGGGGTAACTATGGCTACACCTTC
-	TRBV6-6	once	TRBJ1-3	CASHTTTGGNTIYF	TGTGCCAGCCATACCACGACGGGAGGAAACACCATATATTTT
-	TRBV11-2	-	TRBJ2-7	CASSTGPGTGNYEQYF	TGTGCCAGCAGCACAGGCCCCGGGACTGGGAACTACGAGCAGTACTTC
-	TRBV7-9	-	TRBJ1-1	CASSYTENTEAFF	TGTGCCAGCAGTTACACAGAGAACACTGAAGCTTTCTTT
-	TRBV3-1/TRBV3-2	once	TRBJ2-5	CASSPTGEVQTQYF	TGTGCCAGCAGCCCAACTGGGGAGGTGCAGACCCAGTACTTC
-	TRBV7-3	-	TRBJ2-1	CASSLVASVSNEQFF	TGTGCCAGCAGCTTAGTGGCTAGCGTCAGCAATGAGCAGTTCTTC
-	TRBV2	-	TRBJ2-5	CASSAQGGEETQYF	TGTGCCAGCAGTGCACAGGGGGGGGAAGAGACCCAGTACTTC
-	TRBV2	-	TRBJ2-4	CASSEGQGGLNF	TGTGCCAGCAGTGAGGGTCAGGGAGGATTGAACTTC
-	TRBV7-2	-	TRBJ1-1	CASSSQVNTEAFF	TGTGCCAGCAGCTCACAGGTGAACACTGAAGCTTTCTTT
-	TRBV5-1	-	TRBJ2-6	CASSFTQTGTSSGANVLTF	TGCGCCAGCAGCTTCACCCAGACAGGCACTAGCTCTGGGGCCAACGTCCTGACTTTC
TRBD1	TRBV7-2	once	TRBJ2-5	CASSLAGTGGQETQYF	TGTGCCAGCAGCTTAGCCGGGACAGGGGGCCAAGAGACCCAGTACTTC
-	TRBV6-5	-	TRBJ1-5	CASSYQSNQPQHF	TGTGCCAGCAGTTACCAGAGCAATCAGCCCCAGCATTTT
TRBD1	TRBV5-1	-	TRBJ1-1	CASSLGTGMNTEAFF	TGCGCCAGCAGCTTGGGGACAGGGATGAACACTGAAGCTTTCTTT
-	TRBV2	-	TRBJ1-5	CASTGQGQPQHF	TGTGCCAGCACAGGGCAGGGTCAGCCCCAGCATTTT
TRBD1	TRBV7-9	-	TRBJ2-4	CASSPLGQADLKKNIQYF	TGTGCCAGCAGCCCTTTAGGACAGGCCGATCTTAAAAAAAACATTCAGTACTTC
-	TRBV5-1	once	TRBJ1-3	CASSLGALGSGSGNTIYF	TGCGCCAGCAGCTTGGGAGCCCTCGGATCGGGCTCTGGAAACACCATATATTTT
TRBD2	TRBV5-1	-	TRBJ2-2	CASSFSSGNGGELFF	TGCGCCAGCAGCTTTAGTAGCGGGAACGGCGGGGAGCTGTTTTTT
TRBD1	TRBV6-1	few	TRBJ1-2	CASSEMGQSDGYTF	TGTGCCAGCAGTGAAATGGGACAGTCGGATGGCTACACCTTC
-	TRBV18	-	TRBJ1-1	CASSPGAQGTEAFF	TGTGCCAGCTCACCGGGGGCGCAGGGCACTGAAGCTTTCTTT
-	TRBV24-1	-	TRBJ2-2	CATSDFGTGELFF	TGTGCCACCAGTGATTTCGGGACCGGGGAGCTGTTTTTT
-	TRBV24-1	-	TRBJ2-2	CATGDIFANTGELFF	TGTGCCACCGGGGACATTTTCGCGAACACCGGGGAGCTGTTTTTT
TRBD1	TRBV30	-	TRBJ1-3	CAFKTGAGNTIYF	TGTGCCTTTAAAACAGGGGCTGGAAACACCATATATTTT
-	TRBV6-5	-	TRBJ1-5	CASSFPNQPQHF	TGTGCCAGCAGTTTCCCTAATCAGCCCCAGCATTTT
TRBD1	TRBV5-1	-	TRBJ2-5	CASSLVGQEVGHF	TGCGCCAGCAGCTTGGTGGGACAGGAAGTCGGGCACTTC
-	TRBV6-5	-	TRBJ1-1	CASSYAGAGEAFF	TGTGCCAGCAGTTACGCAGGGGCTGGTGAAGCTTTCTTT
-	TRBV21-1	-	TRBJ1-2	CASSKGQVLFYGYTF	TGTGCCAGCAGCAAAGGGCAGGTCTTGTTTTATGGCTACACCTTC
TRBD2	TRBV7-2	-	TRBJ2-1	CASSTPLAGGNEQFF	TGTGCCAGCAGCACGCCCCTAGCGGGAGGCAATGAGCAGTTCTTC
-	TRBV6-5	-	TRBJ2-7	CASSYSFVQGSYEQYF	TGTGCCAGCAGTTACTCTTTTGTACAGGGTTCCTACGAGCAGTACTTC
-	TRBV9	-	TRBJ2-7	CASSVGPGTPYEQYF	TGTGCCAGCAGCGTAGGGCCAGGTACTCCTTACGAGCAGTACTTC
-	TRBV5-1	-	TRBJ2-7	CASSPGVGYEQYF	TGCGCCAGCAGCCCCGGGGTCGGGTACGAGCAGTACTTC
TRBD2	TRBV24-1	-	TRBJ2-1	CATSDLGGGLADNEQFF	TGTGCCACCAGTGATTTGGGCGGGGGGCTAGCGGACAATGAGCAGTTCTTC
TRBD1	TRBV4-1	once	TRBJ2-1	CASSLGTGSDEQFF	TGCGCCAGCAGCCTAGGGACAGGGTCGGACGAGCAGTTCTTC
-	TRBV2	-	TRBJ1-5	CASSYRADQPQHF	TGTGCCAGCAGTTACAGGGCGGATCAGCCCCAGCATTTT
TRBD2	TRBV5-1	-	TRBJ2-1	CASSLGPSGYNEQFF	TGCGCCAGCAGCTTGGGGCCTAGCGGTTACAATGAGCAGTTCTTC
-	TRBV7-2	-	TRBJ1-1	CASSLGQNTEAFF	TGTGCCAGCAGCTTAGGACAGAACACTGAAGCTTTCTTT
TRBD1	TRBV5-6	-	TRBJ1-1	CASSFKTGGTEAFF	TGTGCCAGCAGTTTTAAGACAGGGGGAACTGAAGCTTTCTTT
TRBD1	TRBV6-2/TRBV6-3	-	TRBJ2-7	CASSHGQGFQF	TGTGCCAGCAGTCACGGACAGGGGTTCCAGTTC
TRBD1	TRBV14	-	TRBJ1-2	CASSQERGRDYGYTF	TGTGCCAGCAGCCAAGAAAGGGGGCGCGACTATGGCTACACCTTC